This passage covers 23 T cell receptor beta chains from one sample sequenced in a study of T cell repertoires in cytomegalovirus infection. Using its own MiXCR run on the reads, TCRdb lists one record per CDR3 protein. Of some 350,000 distinct CDR3 sequences detected, less than 20% appear once; the ten largest clones hold less than 9.5%. Specimen: PBMCs. All receptors derive from a human donor in good health (CMV status not recorded). Some clones in this sample may be carry-over from other donors' samples.

This clonotype was recorded many times. The V and J genes are TRBV7-2 and TRBJ2-7; weak D call: TRBD1 (6 bases). Trimming pared 1 base from V and 3 bases from J, leaving 10 bases between. CDR3 size: 14 residues. From germline, CDR1 is SGHTA and CDR2 FQGNSA. CDR3 residues: CASSLERRGYEQYF. CDR3 sequence (DNA): TGTGCCAGCAGCTTAGAACGCAGGGGCTACGAGCAGTACTTC.

This rearrangement joins TRBV25-1 to TRBJ1-1, with a possible D match to TRBD1 (5 bases). The CDR3 length is 14 residues. The germline V gene encodes CDR1 MGHDK and CDR2 SYGVNS. With 4 bases removed from V and 4 bases from J, the gap between germline ends came to 13 bases. CDR3 coding DNA: TGTGCCAGCAGTGGAAGCGGCAGGGTCACTGAAGCTTTCTTT. This sequence encodes CASSGSGRVTEAFF.

This chain links TRBV18 with TRBJ2-1; 9 bases match TRBD2. Germline V gene lookup returns CDR1 KGHSH and CDR2 LQKENI. The CDR3 sequence is 15 residues long. With 3 bases clipped from V and 7 bases from J, the junction kept 7 bases outside the gene matches. CDR3 in amino acids: CASSPAAGGLNEQFF. The CDR3 nucleotides are TGTGCCAGCTCACCCGCGGCGGGGGGGCTGAATGAGCAGTTCTTC.

This clonotype appeared a single time. The V call is TRBV20-1, the J call TRBJ2-1, with 7 bases identical to TRBD2. This CDR3 region has 13 residues. The V gene end was trimmed by 2 bases and the J gene end by 12 bases; junction bases not matched to a gene: 10. Germline lookup yields CDR1 DFQATT and CDR2 SNEGSKA (reference sequence). DNA of the CDR3: TGCAGTGCTAGATCCGGGACTACCTATGTGCAGTTCTTC. Protein: CSARSGTTYVQFF.

J is TRBJ2-7 and V is TRBV20-1; 8 bases match TRBD2. Trimming at V came to 1 base and at J to 0 bases, leaving 2 bases not matched to a gene. The length of the CDR3 is 14 residues. Germline V lookup: CDR1 DFQATT, CDR2 SNEGSKA (reference sequence). In nucleotides, the CDR3 is TGCAGTGCTAGAGGCGGGGGGAGCTCCTACGAGCAGTACTTC. It encodes CSARGGGSSYEQYF.

In this sample, this clonotype turned up many times. V usage is TRBV7-2 and J usage is TRBJ2-5; the match to TRBD2 covers 11 bases. CDR1 and CDR2 (germline): SGHTA, FQGNSA. The CDR3 contains 17 residues. V dropped 5 bases and J dropped 4; count of bases not matched to a gene: 12. The CDR3 sequence: CASSPSRIAGGRETQYF. CDR3 nucleotides: TGTGCCAGCAGCCCCTCCAGGATAGCGGGGGGGCGAGAGACCCAGTACTTC.

The sample holds a few counts of this clonotype. The chain employs TRBV15 and TRBJ2-1; D remains ambiguous. This CDR3 spans 15 amino acids. The germline CDR1 and CDR2 sequences are LNHNV and YYDKDF (reference sequence). The V end lost 0 bases, the J end lost 6 bases, and 12 bases lay between the germline ends. Written as DNA, the CDR3 is TGTGCCACCAGCAGAGAAGGCAGCCTATCCAATGAGCAGTTCTTC. This encodes CATSREGSLSNEQFF.

The chain joins TRBV7-7 to TRBJ2-3; the D gene could be TRBD1 or TRBD2 (5 bases each). Germline CDR1 reads SSHAT; CDR2 reads FNYEAQ (reference sequence). The V end was cut by 2 bases, the J end by 4 bases, with 10 bases between. The CDR3 extends over 14 amino acids. DNA for the CDR3: TGTGCCAGCAGCTTAAAACCGGGGCCAGATACGCAGTATTTT. It translates to CASSLKPGPDTQYF.

The rearrangement uses TRBV7-9 and TRBJ2-1; perhaps TRBD2 as D (6 bases). V was shortened by 3 bases and J by 7 bases, with 16 bases between the two germline ends. CDR1 and CDR2 from the germline V gene are SEHNR and FQNEAQ (reference sequence). The CDR3 is 15 residues long. The CDR3 sequence: CASSFSGGIWNEQFF. CDR3 DNA sequence: TGTGCCAGCAGCTTCTCTGGCGGGATCTGGAATGAGCAGTTCTTC.

This clonotype was observed a handful of times. V is TRBV20-1 and J is TRBJ2-3, with D possibly TRBD1 on 5 matching bases. This CDR3 contains 15 residues. Per germline, CDR1 DFQATT and CDR2 SNEGSKA (reference sequence). Between the trimmed V and J ends, which lost 3 bases and 2 bases, there was a span of 15 bases. CDR3 nucleotides: TGCAGTGCTAGGGACACCGAATCCCCCACAGATACGCAGTATTTT. It translates to CSARDTESPTDTQYF.

The V gene is TRBV12-3 or TRBV12-4, the J gene TRBJ2-5; the D gene is possibly TRBD2 (5 bases). V lost 5 bases and J 9 bases, leaving 13 bases between the germline ends. The CDR3 is 12 residues long. CDR3 amino acids: CASSHRLRAQYF. CDR3 coding DNA: TGTGCCAGCAGTCACCGCCTGAGGGCCCAGTACTTC.

This clonotype occurred a few times. The chain carries TRBV18 and TRBJ2-5; weak D call: TRBD2 (7 bases). Germline V gene lookup returns CDR1 KGHSH and CDR2 LQKENI. V was clipped by 4 bases and J by 3 bases, with 18 bases between them. The CDR3 sequence is 16 residues long. The CDR3 protein is CASSRRGGPSEETQYF. The CDR3, as DNA: TGTGCCAGCTCACGGAGGGGGGGGCCATCGGAAGAGACCCAGTACTTC.

There are a few counts of this clonotype. The chain couples TRBV11-2 to TRBJ1-5; D ambiguous. This CDR3 contains 15 residues. The V gene's germline CDR1 is SGHAT and CDR2 FQNNGV. V was cut by 1 base and J by 0 bases, with 7 bases left in between. The CDR3 DNA is TGTGCCAGCAGCTTAGGAGGAAGTAGCAATCAGCCCCAGCATTTT. It yields the protein CASSLGGSSNQPQHF.

This clonotype was picked up many times. V gene TRBV7-2 combines with J gene TRBJ1-5; D call uncertain. The CDR3 runs 14 residues. Trimming shortened V by 2 bases and J by 3 bases, and 8 bases separated the two germline ends. Germline lookup yields CDR1 SGHTA and CDR2 FQGNSA. The CDR3 reads CASSLMAANQPQHF. The CDR3 DNA sequence: TGTGCCAGCAGCTTAATGGCGGCCAATCAGCCCCAGCATTTT.

The chain links TRBV9 to TRBJ2-5; 7 bases match TRBD2. The CDR3 has 15 amino acids. CDR1 SGDLS and CDR2 YYNGEE come from the germline V gene. V lost 0 bases to trimming and J lost 1 base; unmatched junction nucleotides: 3. The CDR3 region is CASSVAGTTQETQYF. Written as DNA, the CDR3 is TGTGCCAGCAGCGTAGCGGGGACTACCCAAGAGACCCAGTACTTC.

This clonotype showed up many times. V gene TRBV7-2 combines with J gene TRBJ2-7; 7 nucleotides line up with TRBD2. The CDR3 sequence is 14 residues long. Germline trimming cut 5 bases from V and 6 bases from J; bases unmatched to any gene: 10. From germline, CDR1 is SGHTA and CDR2 FQGNSA. The CDR3 nucleotides read TGTGCCAGCAGCATGGGACTATCCGGAAGCGAGCAGTACTTC. This encodes CASSMGLSGSEQYF.

The genes are TRBV29-1 and TRBJ1-3; D remains unclear. The CDR3 is made up of 13 amino acids. The V end was cut by 5 bases, the J end by 1 base, with 9 bases between. The germline gives CDR1 SQVTM, CDR2 ANQGSEA. The CDR3 sequence: CSVTRGSGNTIYF. CDR3 coding DNA: TGCAGCGTTACGCGGGGTTCTGGAAACACCATATATTTT.

This clonotype was counted at least ten times. The rearrangement links TRBV7-2 to TRBJ2-5, with a weak D call TRBD1 (6 bases). V was cut by 5 bases and J by 5 bases, with 18 bases left in between. This CDR3 comprises 15 residues. CDR1 and CDR2 (germline): SGHTA, FQGNSA. CDR3 in DNA: TGTGCCAGCAGCCCCCGGACGGTAGGGGGTGAGACCCAGTACTTC. Its protein product is CASSPRTVGGETQYF.

This clonotype was detected ten times or more. The V gene is TRBV7-2, the J gene TRBJ2-3, with 7 bases fitting TRBD2. Germline trimming cut 1 base from V and 3 bases from J; bases unmatched to any gene: 7. CDR3 length equals 16 residues. Germline V gives CDR1 SGHTA, CDR2 FQGNSA. CDR3 DNA: TGTGCCAGCAGCTTAGGGAGCGGGACTATGACAGATACGCAGTATTTT. It yields the protein CASSLGSGTMTDTQYF. Filled out from reference TRBV7-2 and TRBJ2-3, the complete variable domain reads GAGVSQSPSNKVTEKGKDVELRCDPISGHTALYWYRQSLGQGLEFLIYFQGNSAPDKSGLPSDRFSAERTGGSVSTLTIQRTQQEDSAVYLCASSLGSGTMTDTQYFGPGTRLTVL.

Concerning this clonotype: A read error may account for a junction end that differs from germline. The genes are TRBV11-2 and TRBJ2-1, with 12 bases that match TRBD2. The CDR3 totals 16 residues. The germline V gene has CDR1 SGHAT and CDR2 FQNNGV. The CDR3 DNA reads TGTGCCAGCAGCCTGACTAGCGGGAGCTCCTACAAAGAGCAGTTCTTC. It yields the protein CASSLTSGSSYKEQFF.

This clonotype occurred a few times. V gene TRBV28 combines with J gene TRBJ2-2, with D tentatively TRBD1 (6 bases). Between the trimmed V and J ends, which lost 1 base and 3 bases, there was a span of 12 bases. Germline CDR1 reads MDHEN; CDR2 reads SYDVKM. The CDR3 consists of 16 residues. This CDR3 is CASSLFPRGDTGELFF. CDR3 sequence (DNA): TGTGCCAGCAGTTTATTTCCCAGGGGAGACACCGGGGAGCTGTTTTTT.

This clonotype was seen a few times. J is TRBJ2-1 and V is TRBV11-1, with no clear D. Germline V CDR1 and CDR2: SGHAT, FQDESV (reference sequence). Trimming took off 7 bases at V and 8 bases at J, with 9 bases between the two ends. The CDR3 extends over 11 amino acids. This CDR3 is CASTVGHEQFF. For the CDR3, the DNA is TGTGCCAGCACCGTCGGCCATGAGCAGTTCTTC.

This clonotype was recorded many times. The chain has TRBV28 and TRBJ2-6; D uncertain. This CDR3 spans 14 amino acids. V was trimmed by 2 bases and J by 4 bases, leaving 6 bases between them. CDR1 is MDHEN and CDR2 is SYDVKM in the germline V gene. The CDR3 loop is CASSLVGGANVLTF. CDR3 in DNA: TGTGCCAGCAGTTTAGTGGGGGGGGCCAACGTCCTGACTTTC.